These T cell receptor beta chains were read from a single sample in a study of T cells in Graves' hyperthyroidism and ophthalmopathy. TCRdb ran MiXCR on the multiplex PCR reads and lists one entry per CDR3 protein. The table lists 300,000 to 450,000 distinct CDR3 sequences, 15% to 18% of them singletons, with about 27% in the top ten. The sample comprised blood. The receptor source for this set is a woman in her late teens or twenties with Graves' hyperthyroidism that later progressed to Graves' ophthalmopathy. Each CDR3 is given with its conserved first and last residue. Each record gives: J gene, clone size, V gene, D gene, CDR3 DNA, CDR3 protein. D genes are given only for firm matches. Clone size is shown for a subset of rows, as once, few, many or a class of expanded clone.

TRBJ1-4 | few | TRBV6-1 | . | TGTGCCGTCCTAGAGGAAAAACTGTTTTTT | CAVLEEKLFF
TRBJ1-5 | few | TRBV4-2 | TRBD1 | TGTGCCAGCAGCCAACAGGGGGCTAGCAATCAGCCCCAGCATTTT | CASSQQGASNQPQHF
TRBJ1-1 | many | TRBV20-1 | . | TGCAGTGCTAGAGTGGAGGCCCGGAACACTGAAGCTTTCTTT | CSARVEARNTEAFF
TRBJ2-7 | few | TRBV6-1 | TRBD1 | TGTGCCAGCACCCCCCAGCTGGGACAGGGATACGAGCAGTACTTC | CASTPQLGQGYEQYF
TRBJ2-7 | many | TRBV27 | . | TGTGCCAGCAGTTCGGTGGGCGAGCAGTACTTC | CASSSVGEQYF
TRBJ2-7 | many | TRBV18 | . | TGTGCCAGCTCCCTTAACCGGGGGCCCTCCTACGAGCAGTACTTC | CASSLNRGPSYEQYF
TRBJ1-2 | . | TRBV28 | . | TGTGCCAGCAGTTCCAACCGGGGATTTTATGGCTACACCTTC | CASSSNRGFYGYTF
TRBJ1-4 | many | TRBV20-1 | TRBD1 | TGCAGTGCTAGCTACAGGGGGTCTGAAAAACTGTTTTTT | CSASYRGSEKLFF
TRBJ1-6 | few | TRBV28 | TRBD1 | TGTGCCAGCAGTTTCGGACAGCGGACAGGCTCAAATTCACCCCTCCACTTT | CASSFGQRTGSNSPLHF
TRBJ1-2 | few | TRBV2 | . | TGTGCCAGCAGTGATTCGGGAGGCTATGGCTACACCTTC | CASSDSGGYGYTF
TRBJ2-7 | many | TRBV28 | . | TGTGCCAGCAGTTTATCAGGGTTGAGCGAGCAGTACTTC | CASSLSGLSEQYF
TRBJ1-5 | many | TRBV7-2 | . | TGTGCCAGCAGCTTAGGTTCGCGGAATCAGCCCCAGCATTTT | CASSLGSRNQPQHF
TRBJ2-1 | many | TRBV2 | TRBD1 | TGTGCCAGCAGTCCAACAGGGGGTCTCGGCAATGAGCAGTTCTTC | CASSPTGGLGNEQFF
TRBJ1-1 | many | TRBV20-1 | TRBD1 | TGCAGTGCTGATGGACAGGGGGGGAACACTGAAGCTTTCTTT | CSADGQGGNTEAFF
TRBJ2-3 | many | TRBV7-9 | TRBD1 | TGTGCCAGCAGCCAAGAACAGGGGAATACGCAGTATTTT | CASSQEQGNTQYF
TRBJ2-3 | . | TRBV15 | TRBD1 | TGTGCCACCAGCAGCCCCGGGACAGGGGGCGCAGATACGCAGTATTTT | CATSSPGTGGADTQYF
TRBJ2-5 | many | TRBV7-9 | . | TGTGCCAGCAGCCCTAGAGGGGGAGAGACCCAGTACTTC | CASSPRGGETQYF
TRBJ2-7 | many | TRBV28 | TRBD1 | TGTGCCAGCAGCTCACACCCAGGGGGATCGTACGAGCAGTACTTC | CASSSHPGGSYEQYF
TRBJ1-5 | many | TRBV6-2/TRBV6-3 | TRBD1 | TGTGCCAGCAGTTACTCCGCTAACCAGGGGGCGGAACAGCCCCAGCATTTT | CASSYSANQGAEQPQHF
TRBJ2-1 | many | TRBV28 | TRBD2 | TGTGCCAGCAGGGGCCGGGGGACTAGCGGCTACAATGAGCAGTTCTTC | CASRGRGTSGYNEQFF
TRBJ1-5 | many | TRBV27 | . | TGTGCCAGCAGTTGGGGGGAGGGTCAGCCCCAGCATTTT | CASSWGEGQPQHF
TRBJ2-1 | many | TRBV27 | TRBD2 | TGTGCCAGCAGTTTATCGCCACGGGCTAGCGGGAGGGGGAGCTCCTACAATGAGCAGTTCTTC | CASSLSPRASGRGSSYNEQFF
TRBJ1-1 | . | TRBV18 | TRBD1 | TGTGCCAGCTCCCTCTCGGGACAGGCAGTGAACACTGAAGCTTTCTTT | CASSLSGQAVNTEAFF
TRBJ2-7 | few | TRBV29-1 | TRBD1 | TGCAGCGTCGCCGGGACAGGGGGTTACGAGCAGTACTTC | CSVAGTGGYEQYF
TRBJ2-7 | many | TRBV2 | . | TGTGCCAGCACCGTGGAGGGGTGGCTCTACGAGCAGTACTTC | CASTVEGWLYEQYF
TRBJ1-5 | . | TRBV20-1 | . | TGCAGTGCCCAGGCGGGGAATCAGCCCCAGCATTTT | CSAQAGNQPQHF
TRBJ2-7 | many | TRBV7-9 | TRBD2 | TGTGCCAGCAGCTTAGTTCGGGAGCGGGAGCCTATTGGCGAGCAGTACTTC | CASSLVREREPIGEQYF